The next 5 T cell receptor beta chains were all read from a single sample in a study of blood T cell repertoires in COVID-19. Profiling relied on immunoSEQ multiplex PCR, and the TCRdb table lists in-frame clones only, not all of them. There are roughly 100,000 clones in the sample; roughly 87% occur only once, and 2% lies in the top ten. What was sequenced was peripheral blood. The receptors originated from a man aged 50-60 years with active COVID-19.

This chain uses TRBV4-3 with TRBJ2-1; D gene unclear. The CDR3 contains 13 residues. Germline values: CDR1 LGHNA, CDR2 YSLEER. V was pared by 2 bases and J by 7 bases, with 9 bases between. The CDR3 nucleotides read TGCGCCAGCAGCCAACTACGAGCTAATGAGCAGTTCTTC. Its protein is CASSQLRANEQFF.

V is TRBV18 and J is TRBJ1-2; 9 nucleotides agree with TRBD1. Looked up from germline, CDR1 is KGHSH and CDR2 is LQKENI. V dropped 3 bases and J dropped 6; count of bases not matched to a gene: 5. The CDR3 consists of 14 residues. The CDR3 bases are TGTGCCAGCTCACCTTCAACAGGGGGCGATGGCTACACCTTC. It encodes CASSPSTGGDGYTF.

The chain combines TRBV6-5 with TRBJ1-1; 7 bases line up with TRBD1. Losses at the gene ends were 7 bases for V and 2 bases for J; bases not matched to a gene: 7. The CDR3 totals 14 residues. Germline CDR1 and CDR2: MNHEY and SVGAGI. DNA of the CDR3: TGTGCCAGCATTTGGACAGGAGCCAACACTGAAGCTTTCTTT. Translation gives CASIWTGANTEAFF.

This clone was observed a handful of times. V usage is TRBV5-1 and J usage is TRBJ2-3, with a weak D call TRBD2 (7 bases). V lost 3 bases and J 5 bases, leaving 16 bases between the germline ends. Looked up from germline, CDR1 is SGHRS and CDR2 is YFSETQ. There are 15 residues in the CDR3. The CDR3 loop is CASSSEGGAGDTQYF. CDR3 DNA: TGCGCCAGCAGCTCCGAAGGGGGGGCCGGAGATACGCAGTATTTT.

The chain's CDR3 is CATSRDYSRLAGAITDTQYF. The CDR3 coding sequence is TGTGCCACCAGCAGAGATTATTCGAGACTAGCGGGGGCCATCACAGATACGCAGTATTTT. The chain links TRBV15 to TRBJ2-3, with 12 bases fitting TRBD2. The germline gives CDR1 LNHNV, CDR2 YYDKDF (reference sequence). With 0 bases clipped from V and 2 bases from J, the junction kept 12 bases outside the gene matches. The CDR3 is made up of 20 amino acids. The variable domain in full, with the rest retrieved from reference TRBV15 and TRBJ2-3, is DAMVIQNPRYQVTQFGKPVTLSCSQTLNHNVMYWYQQKSSQAPKLLFHYYDKDFNNEADTPDNFQSRRPNTSFCFLDIRSPGLGDTAMYLCATSRDYSRLAGAITDTQYFGPGTRLTVL.